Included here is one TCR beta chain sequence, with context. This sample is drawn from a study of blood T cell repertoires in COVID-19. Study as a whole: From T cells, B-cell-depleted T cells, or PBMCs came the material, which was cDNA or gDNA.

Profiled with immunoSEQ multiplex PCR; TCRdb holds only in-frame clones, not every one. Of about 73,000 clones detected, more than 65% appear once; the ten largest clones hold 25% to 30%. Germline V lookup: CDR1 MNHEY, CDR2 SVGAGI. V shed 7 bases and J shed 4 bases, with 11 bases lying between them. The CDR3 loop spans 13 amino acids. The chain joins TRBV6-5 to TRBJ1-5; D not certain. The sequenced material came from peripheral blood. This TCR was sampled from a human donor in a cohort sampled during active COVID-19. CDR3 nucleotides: TGTGCCAGCACGGTTTCTCCAAATCAGCCCCAGCATTTT. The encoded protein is CASTVSPNQPQHF.